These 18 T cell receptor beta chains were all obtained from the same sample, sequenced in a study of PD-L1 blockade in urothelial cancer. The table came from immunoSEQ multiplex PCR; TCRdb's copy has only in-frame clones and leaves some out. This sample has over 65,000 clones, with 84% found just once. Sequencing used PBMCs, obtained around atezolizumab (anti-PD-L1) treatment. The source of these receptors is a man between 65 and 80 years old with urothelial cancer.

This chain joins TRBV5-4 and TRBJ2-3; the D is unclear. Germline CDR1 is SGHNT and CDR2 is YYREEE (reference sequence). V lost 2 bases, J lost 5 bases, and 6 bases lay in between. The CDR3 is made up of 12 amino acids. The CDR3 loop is CASSFGIDTQYF. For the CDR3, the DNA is TGTGCCAGCAGCTTCGGTATAGATACGCAGTATTTT.

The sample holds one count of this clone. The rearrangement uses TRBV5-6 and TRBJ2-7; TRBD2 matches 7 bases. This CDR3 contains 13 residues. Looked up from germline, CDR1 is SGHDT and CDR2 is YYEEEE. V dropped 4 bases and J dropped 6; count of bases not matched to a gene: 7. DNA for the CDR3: TGTGCCAGCAGCCTAAAGGGAGGGTTCGAGCAGTACTTC. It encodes CASSLKGGFEQYF.

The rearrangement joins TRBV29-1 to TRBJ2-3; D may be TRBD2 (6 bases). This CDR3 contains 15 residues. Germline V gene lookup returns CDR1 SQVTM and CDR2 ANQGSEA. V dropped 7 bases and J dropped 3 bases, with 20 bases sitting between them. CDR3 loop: CSAAYMGRLTDTQYF. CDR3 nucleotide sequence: TGCAGCGCCGCCTATATGGGGAGGTTGACAGATACGCAGTATTTT.

In DNA form, the CDR3 reads TGTGCCAGCAGCCCACTACTGGGACAGGGCACAGATACGCAGTATTTT. It codes for CASSPLLGQGTDTQYF. The genes are TRBV7-9 and TRBJ2-3; TRBD1 agrees at 8 bases. CDR1 and CDR2 from the germline V gene are SEHNR and FQNEAQ (reference sequence). The CDR3 runs 16 residues. The V and J ends lost 5 bases and 1 base, in that order; junction bases with no gene match: 8.

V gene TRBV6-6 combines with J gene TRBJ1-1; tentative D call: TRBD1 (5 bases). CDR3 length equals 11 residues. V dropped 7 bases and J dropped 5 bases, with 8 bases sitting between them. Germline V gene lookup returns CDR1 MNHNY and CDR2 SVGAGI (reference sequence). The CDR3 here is CASNGGTEAFF. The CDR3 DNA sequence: TGTGCCAGCAACGGGGGAACTGAAGCTTTCTTT.

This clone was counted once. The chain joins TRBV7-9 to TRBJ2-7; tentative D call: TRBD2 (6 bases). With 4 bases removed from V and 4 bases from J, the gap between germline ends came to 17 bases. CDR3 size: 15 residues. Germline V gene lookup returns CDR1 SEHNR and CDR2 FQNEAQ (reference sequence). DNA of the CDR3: TGTGCCAGCAGCTCCGGACTACCTAAACCATACGAGCAGTACTTC. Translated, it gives CASSSGLPKPYEQYF. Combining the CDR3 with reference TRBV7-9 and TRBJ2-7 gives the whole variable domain DTGVSQNPRHKITKRGQNVTFRCDPISEHNRLYWYRQTLGQGPEFLTYFQNEAQLEKSRLLSDRFSAERPKGSFSTLEIQRTEQGDSAMYLCASSSGLPKPYEQYFGPGTRLTVT.

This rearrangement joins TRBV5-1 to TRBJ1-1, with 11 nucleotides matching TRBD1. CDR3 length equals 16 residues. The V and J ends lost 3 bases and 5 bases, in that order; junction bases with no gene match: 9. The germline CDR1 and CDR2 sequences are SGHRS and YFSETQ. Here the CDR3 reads CASSSNTGQGVTEAFF. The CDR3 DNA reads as TGCGCCAGCAGCTCCAATACGGGACAGGGGGTAACTGAAGCTTTCTTT.

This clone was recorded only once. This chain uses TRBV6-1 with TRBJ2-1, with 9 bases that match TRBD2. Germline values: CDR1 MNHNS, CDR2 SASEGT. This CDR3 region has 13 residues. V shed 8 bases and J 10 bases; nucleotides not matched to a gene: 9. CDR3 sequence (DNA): TGTGCCAGCGGGGGACTAGCAGGATGGGAGCAGTTCTTC. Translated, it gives CASGGLAGWEQFF.

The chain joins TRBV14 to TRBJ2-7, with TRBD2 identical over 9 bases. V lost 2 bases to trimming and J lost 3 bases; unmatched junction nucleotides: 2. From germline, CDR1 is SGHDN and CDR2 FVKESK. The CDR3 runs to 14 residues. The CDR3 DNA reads TGTGCCAGCAGCCAACTAGCGGGACTCTACGAGCAGTACTTC. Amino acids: CASSQLAGLYEQYF.

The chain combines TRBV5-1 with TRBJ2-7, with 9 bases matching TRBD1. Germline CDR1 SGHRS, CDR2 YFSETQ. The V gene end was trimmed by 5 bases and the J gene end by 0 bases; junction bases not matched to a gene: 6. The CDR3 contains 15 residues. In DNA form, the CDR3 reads TGCGCCAGCAGGTTTGGACAGGGGACCTCCTACGAGCAGTACTTC. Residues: CASRFGQGTSYEQYF.

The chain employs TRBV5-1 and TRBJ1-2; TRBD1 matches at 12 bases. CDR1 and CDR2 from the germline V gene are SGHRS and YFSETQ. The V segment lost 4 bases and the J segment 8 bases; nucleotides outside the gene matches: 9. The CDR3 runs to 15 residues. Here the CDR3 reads CASSGGTGGSWGYTF. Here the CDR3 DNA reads TGCGCCAGCAGCGGGGGGACAGGGGGCTCTTGGGGCTACACCTTC. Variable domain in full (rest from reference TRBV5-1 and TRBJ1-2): KAGVTQTPRYLIKTRGQQVTLSCSPISGHRSVSWYQQTPGQGLQFLFEYFSETQRNKGNFPGRFSGRQFSNSRSEMNVSTLELGDSALYLCASSGGTGGSWGYTFGSGTRLTVV.

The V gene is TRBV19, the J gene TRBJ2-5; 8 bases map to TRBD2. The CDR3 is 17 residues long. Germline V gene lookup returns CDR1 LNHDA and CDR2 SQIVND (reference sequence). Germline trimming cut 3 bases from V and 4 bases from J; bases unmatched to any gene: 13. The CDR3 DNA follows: TGTGCCAGTAGTATGGCTAGCGGGCCCACGGTTTTAGAGACCCAGTACTTC. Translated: CASSMASGPTVLETQYF.

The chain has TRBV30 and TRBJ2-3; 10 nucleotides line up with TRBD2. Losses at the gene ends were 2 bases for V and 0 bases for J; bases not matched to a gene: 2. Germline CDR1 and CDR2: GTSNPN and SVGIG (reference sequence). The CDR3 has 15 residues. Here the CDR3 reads CAWSLAGASTDTQYF. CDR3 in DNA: TGTGCCTGGAGTCTAGCGGGGGCTAGCACAGATACGCAGTATTTT.

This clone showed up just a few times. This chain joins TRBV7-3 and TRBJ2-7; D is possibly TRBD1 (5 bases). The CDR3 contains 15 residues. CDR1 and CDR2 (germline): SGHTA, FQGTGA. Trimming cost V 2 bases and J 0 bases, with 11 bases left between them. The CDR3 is CASSLFQGNSYEQYF. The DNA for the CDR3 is TGTGCCAGCAGCTTATTTCAGGGAAACTCCTACGAGCAGTACTTC.

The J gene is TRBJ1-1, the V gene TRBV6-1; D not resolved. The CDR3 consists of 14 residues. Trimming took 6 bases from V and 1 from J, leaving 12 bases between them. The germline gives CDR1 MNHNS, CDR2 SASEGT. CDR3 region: CASSSTHGNTEAFF. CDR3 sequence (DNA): TGTGCCAGCAGCTCCACTCACGGGAACACTGAAGCTTTCTTT.

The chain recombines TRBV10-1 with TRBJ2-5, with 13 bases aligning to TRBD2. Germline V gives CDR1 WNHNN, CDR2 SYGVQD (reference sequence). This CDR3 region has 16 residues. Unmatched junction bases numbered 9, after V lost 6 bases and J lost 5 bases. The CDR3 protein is CASRTSGRTGRETQYF. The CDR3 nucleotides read TGCGCCAGCAGGACTAGCGGGAGGACGGGTAGGGAGACCCAGTACTTC.

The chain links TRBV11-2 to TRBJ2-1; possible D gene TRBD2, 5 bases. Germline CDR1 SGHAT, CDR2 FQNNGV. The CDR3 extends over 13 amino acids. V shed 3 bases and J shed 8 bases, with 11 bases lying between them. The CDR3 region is CASSFPNSDEQFF. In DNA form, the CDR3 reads TGTGCCAGCAGCTTCCCAAATAGCGATGAGCAGTTCTTC.

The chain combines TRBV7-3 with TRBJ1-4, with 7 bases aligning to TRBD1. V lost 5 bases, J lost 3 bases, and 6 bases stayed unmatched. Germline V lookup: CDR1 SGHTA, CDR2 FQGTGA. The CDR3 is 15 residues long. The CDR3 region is CASSLRDSPNEKLFF. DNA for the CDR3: TGTGCCAGCAGCCTCCGGGACAGCCCTAATGAAAAACTGTTTTTT.